The 11 T cell receptor beta chains below were found in one sample sequenced in a study of CD8+CD57+ T cells in acquired aplastic anemia. The use of genomic DNA as template underpinned the TCR beta VDJ and CDR3 profiling. Each CDR3 protein gets one entry after TCRdb re-called the reads with MiXCR. The sample has hundreds of thousands of distinct CDR3 sequences, approximately 82% seen once. Before being chosen for sequencing, patients had shown CD8+CD57+ cell expansion by flow cytometry. Sequencing was done on a sample of sorted CD4+, CD8+, or CD8+CD57+ T cells (not recorded which) from PBMCs. The origin of the receptors is a human donor with aplastic anemia.

The sample holds a few counts of this clonotype. The junction does not match germline at one end; this may be a read error. The CDR3 sequence is CSVDDRGINGQFF. As DNA, the CDR3 is TGCAGCGTTGATGACAGGGGAATTAATGGGCAGTTCTTC. This chain uses TRBV29-1 with TRBJ2-1, with 8 positions matching TRBD1. The CDR3 is 13 amino acids. Germline CDR1 reads SQVTM; CDR2 reads ANQGSEA.

The chain uses TRBV5-1 and TRBJ1-5; D gene uncertain. The CDR3 covers 14 residues. With 2 bases removed from V and 9 bases from J, the gap between germline ends came to 15 bases. Germline CDR1 SGHRS, CDR2 YFSETQ. The CDR3 coding sequence is TGCGCCAGCAGCTTTACAACCTCCTACTGGCCCCAGCATTTT. It is translated as CASSFTTSYWPQHF.

Concerning this clonotype: At one of its ends the junction is not consistent with the germline gene, which may arise from a read error. The chain joins TRBV9 to TRBJ2-3; D is undetermined. The CDR3 consists of 13 residues. Germline V gene data show CDR1 as SGDLS and CDR2 as YYNGEE. Written as DNA, the CDR3 is TGTGCCAGCAGCGTAGGGTCAGCAGCGCAGTATTTTTTT. Its translation: CASSVGSAAQYFF.

With regard to this clonotype: The junction departs from germline at one end; a sequencing error may be responsible. The chain links TRBV7-8 to TRBJ1-6; D is undetermined. The CDR3 covers 15 residues. The V gene's germline CDR1 is SGHVS and CDR2 FQNEAQ. The DNA for the CDR3 is TGTGCCAGCAGCTTAGACAGAGGTCCCGATACGCAGCATTACTTT. It specifies CASSLDRGPDTQHYF. Together with reference TRBV7-8 and TRBJ1-6, the CDR3 gives the full variable domain: GAGVSQSPRYKVAKRGQDVALRCDPISGHVSLFWYQQALGQGPEFLTYFQNEAQLDKSGLPSDRFFAERPEGSVSTLKIQRTQQEDSAVYLCASSLDRGPDTQHYFGNGTRLTVT.

A remark on this clonotype: No conserved phenylalanine or tryptophan is present at the end of the CDR3, so a read error is the likely explanation. J is TRBJ2-7 and V is TRBV5-4; D tentatively reads TRBD1 or TRBD2 (7 bases each). The CDR3 loop spans 18 amino acids. V was cut by 2 bases and J by 1 base, with 22 bases left in between. Germline CDR1 is SGHNT and CDR2 is YYREEE (reference sequence). The CDR3 coding sequence is TGTGCCAGCAGCTTTACTAGCGCCGGGACAGCCCTTTCCTACGAGCAGTACCTC. It is translated as CASSFTSAGTALSYEQYL.

The chain links TRBV7-8 to TRBJ1-1; D is undetermined. V was pared by 0 bases and J by 11 bases, with 10 bases between. The germline V gene has CDR1 SGHVS and CDR2 FQNEAQ. The CDR3 sequence is 12 residues long. In DNA form, the CDR3 reads TGTGCCAGCAGCTTAGCGGGAGGTCACGCTTTCTTT. It translates to CASSLAGGHAFF.

In its sample, this clonotype was seen once. The chain carries TRBV7-3 and TRBJ2-7; D is unresolved. Looked up from germline, CDR1 is SGHTA and CDR2 is FQGTGA. Trimming removed 3 bases at V and 1 base at J, with 22 bases between. The CDR3 loop spans 18 amino acids. CDR3 nucleotide sequence: TGTGCCAGCAGCTTTCAACCAGAAGGCACAGCCCTGTCCTACGAGCAGTACGTC. Translated, it gives CASSFQPEGTALSYEQYV.

V is TRBV7-3 and J is TRBJ2-7; D could derive from TRBD1 or TRBD2 (5 bases each). V lost 3 bases to trimming and J lost 1 base, with 22 bases between them. The V gene's germline CDR1 is SGHTA and CDR2 FQGTGA. This CDR3 is 18 amino acids long. As DNA, the CDR3 is TGTGCCAGCAGCTTTCATGGAGTCGGGGCGGGCATTTCCTACGAGCAGTACGTC. Translated, it gives CASSFHGVGAGISYEQYV.

This sequence joins TRBV25-1 and TRBJ2-1; perhaps D is TRBD1 or TRBD2 (7 bases each). This CDR3 is 16 amino acids long. Germline V gene lookup returns CDR1 MGHDK and CDR2 SYGVNS. Trimming removed 4 bases from V and 7 bases from J, with 20 bases in between. The CDR3 spells CASSGGGRGGGNEQFF. In DNA, the CDR3 is TGTGCCAGCAGTGGGGGGGGCAGGGGGGGGGGGAATGAGCAGTTCTTC.

A remark on this clonotype: The junction shows a germline mismatch at one end, possibly a read error. The chain uses TRBV7-6 and TRBJ2-3, with D tentatively TRBD2 (5 bases). The CDR3 contains 14 residues. Germline CDR1 reads SGHVS; CDR2 reads FNYEAQ. The CDR3 bases are TGTGCCAGCAGCTCGGACGGAGGTCCTGATCCGCAGCACTTT. Translation: CASSSDGGPDPQHF.

Note on this clonotype: Here the CDR3 omits its conserved ending phenylalanine or tryptophan, so a read error is the likely source. It is unclear where the CDR3 begins or ends on the DNA, so no DNA is shown, and the CDR3 is as TCRdb lists it. The chain recombines TRBV7-9 with TRBJ2-3; TRBD2 is the table's D call, not checked against the DNA. Germline values: CDR1 SEHNR, CDR2 FQNEAQ (reference sequence). The CDR3 length is 13 residues, termini included. The CDR3 spells CASSLAQAGGPAG.